The 17 T cell receptor beta chains given below trace back to one sample, sequenced in a study of radiotherapy plus CTLA-4 blockade in lung cancer. Profiled with immunoSEQ multiplex PCR; TCRdb holds only in-frame clones, not every one. The data contain approximately 94,000 clones, approximately 82% of them seen just once; the ten biggest clones take up over 20%. Sequenced here: peripheral blood, sampled from a patient treated with radiotherapy plus ipilimumab. The receptors come from a human donor with non-small cell lung cancer that progressed on radiotherapy plus ipilimumab.

The V call is TRBV6-5, the J call TRBJ2-7, with a possible D match to TRBD1 (5 bases). The CDR3 runs to 14 residues. Trimming cost V 6 bases and J 0 bases, with 12 bases left between them. Germline V gene sequence: CDR1 MNHEY, CDR2 SVGAGI. The CDR3 DNA reads as TGTGCCAGCAGATCCCAGGGTAGCTCCTACGAGCAGTACTTC. Protein: CASRSQGSSYEQYF.

Notes on this clone: One end of the junction fails to match germline, which may point to a read error. The gene calls are TRBV19 and TRBJ2-3; TRBD1 or TRBD2 may be the D gene (5 bases each). Germline CDR1 is LNHDA and CDR2 is SQIVND (reference sequence). The CDR3 length is 16 residues. CDR3 loop: CASTQQWGSRTDTQCF. The CDR3 DNA reads as TGTGCCAGTACCCAGCAATGGGGGAGTCGCACAGATACGCAGTGTTTT.

The gene calls are TRBV27 and TRBJ1-2; the D gene is possibly TRBD1 (6 bases). V shed 0 bases and J shed 4 bases, with 18 bases lying between them. The CDR3 extends over 17 amino acids. Looked up from germline, CDR1 is MNHEY and CDR2 is SMNVEV (reference sequence). The CDR3: CASSLSRGQGFSYGYTF. The CDR3 coding sequence is TGTGCCAGCAGTTTATCGCGGGGGCAGGGGTTTAGCTATGGCTACACCTTC.

This chain uses TRBV6-4 with TRBJ2-7, with 8 bases lining up with TRBD1. J was trimmed by 3 bases and V by 4 bases; bases with no gene match: 5. Germline CDR1 reads MRHNA; CDR2 reads SNTAGT. This CDR3 is built from 14 residues. The CDR3 spells CASSVHTGGYEQYV. The CDR3 region has the DNA TGTGCCAGCAGTGTACATACAGGGGGCTACGAGCAGTACGTC.

The chain is built from TRBV6-5 and TRBJ2-4; 7 bases map to TRBD2. Germline CDR1 and CDR2: MNHEY and SVGAGI. This CDR3 has 14 amino acids. Trimming cost V 6 bases and J 4 bases; bases outside gene matches: 6. The CDR3 is CASRRTSGKNIQYF. The CDR3 bases are TGTGCCAGCAGGCGGACTAGTGGGAAAAACATTCAGTACTTC.

The CDR3 bases are TGTGCCAGCAGTGAAATAGCGGGACTTCGGGGCAATGAGCAGTTCTTC. It translates to CASSEIAGLRGNEQFF. The genes are TRBV25-1 and TRBJ2-1, with 8 bases identical to TRBD2. The CDR3 sequence is 16 residues long. The V segment lost 2 bases and the J segment 6 bases; nucleotides outside the gene matches: 9. Germline lookup yields CDR1 MGHDK and CDR2 SYGVNS.

This chain connects TRBV6-6 to TRBJ2-2; D unresolved. From germline, CDR1 is MNHNY and CDR2 SVGAGI (reference sequence). V was cut by 2 bases and J by 2 bases, with 9 bases left in between. The CDR3 covers 15 residues. CDR3 nucleotide sequence: TGTGCCAGCAGTTACGGTCGACTTAACACCGGGGAGCTGTTTTTT. Amino acids: CASSYGRLNTGELFF.

The J gene is TRBJ2-7, the V gene TRBV6-1; the D gene is possibly TRBD2 (6 bases). Germline-derived CDR1 and CDR2 are MNHNS and SASEGT. This CDR3 has 14 amino acids. V gave up 8 bases and J gave up 1 base, with 15 bases separating them. The CDR3 sequence is CASHTPGTSYEQYF. CDR3 in DNA: TGTGCCAGCCATACTCCGGGGACTTCCTACGAGCAGTACTTC.

The chain recombines TRBV27 with TRBJ1-2; 8 bases agree with TRBD1. The V gene end was trimmed by 2 bases and the J gene end by 9 bases; junction bases not matched to a gene: 8. Germline CDR1 reads MNHEY; CDR2 reads SMNVEV (reference sequence). The CDR3 length is 14 residues. CDR3 region: CASSLAGGSYSYTF. The CDR3 DNA reads as TGTGCCAGCAGTTTAGCAGGGGGCAGTTACAGCTACACCTTC.

This chain uses TRBV6-1 with TRBJ2-7, with TRBD2 identical over 7 bases. In germline, CDR1 is MNHNS, CDR2 SASEGT. Trimming at V came to 8 bases and at J to 3 bases, leaving 4 bases not matched to a gene. This CDR3 spans 12 amino acids. The CDR3 nucleotides are TGTGCCAGCGGGGGAGGGGTCTACGAGCAGTACGTC. This gives the protein CASGGGVYEQYV.

CDR3 sequence (DNA): TGTGCCAGCAGCCCAATTACTAGCTACGAGCAGTACGTC. Translation gives CASSPITSYEQYV. This chain links TRBV7-9 with TRBJ2-7, with D perhaps TRBD2 (5 bases). With 5 bases removed from V and 3 bases from J, the gap between germline ends came to 11 bases. The length of the CDR3 is 13 residues. In germline, CDR1 is SEHNR, CDR2 FQNEAQ (reference sequence).

This rearrangement joins TRBV7-2 to TRBJ2-5; possible D gene TRBD2, 5 bases. V dropped 2 bases and J dropped 7 bases, with 8 bases sitting between them. CDR1 SGHTA and CDR2 FQGNSA come from the germline V gene. The CDR3 loop spans 12 amino acids. The CDR3 DNA follows: TGTGCCAGCAGCTTATACGAGGGGACCCAGTACTTC. Amino acid sequence: CASSLYEGTQYF.

V usage is TRBV7-3 and J usage is TRBJ1-1; D is unclear. This CDR3 is 15 amino acids long. CDR1 and CDR2 (germline): SGHTA, FQGTGA. V was pared by 1 base and J by 1 base, with 10 bases between. The CDR3 DNA reads TGTGCCAGCAGCTTAAACCCAGCCAGGAACACTGAAGCTTTCTTT. Encoded protein: CASSLNPARNTEAFF.

The V call is TRBV28, the J call TRBJ2-5; 7 positions agree with TRBD2. Unmatched junction bases numbered 3, after V lost 2 bases and J lost 3 bases. Germline CDR1 is MDHEN and CDR2 is SYDVKM. The CDR3 totals 14 residues. The CDR3 loop is CASSLGGREETQYF. CDR3 nucleotides: TGTGCCAGCAGTTTAGGCGGGAGAGAAGAGACCCAGTACTTC. The full variable domain, completed using reference TRBV28 and TRBJ2-5, is DVKVTQSSRYLVKRTGEKVFLECVQDMDHENMFWYRQDPGLGLRLIYFSYDVKMKEKGDIPEGYSVSREKKERFSLILESASTNQTSMYLCASSLGGREETQYFGPGTRLLVL.

The J gene is TRBJ2-5, the V gene TRBV7-3; 16 bases agree with TRBD2. V lost 4 bases, J lost 5 bases, and 4 bases stayed unmatched. The CDR3 consists of 16 residues. Looked up from germline, CDR1 is SGHTA and CDR2 is FQGTGA. Written as DNA, the CDR3 is TGTGCCAGCAGCTCCGGGACTAGCGGGAGGGTCGAGACCCAGTACTTC. This sequence encodes CASSSGTSGRVETQYF. The whole variable domain, filled in from reference TRBV7-3 and TRBJ2-5, reads GAGVSQTPSNKVTEKGKYVELRCDPISGHTALYWYRQSLGQGPEFLIYFQGTGAADDSGLPNDRFFAVRPEGSVSTLKIQRTERGDSAVYLCASSSGTSGRVETQYFGPGTRLLVL.

J is TRBJ1-2 and V is TRBV19; 7 nucleotides line up with TRBD1. This CDR3 is built from 12 residues. Germline lookup yields CDR1 LNHDA and CDR2 SQIVND (reference sequence). With 5 bases clipped from V and 8 bases from J, the junction kept 5 bases outside the gene matches. The CDR3 protein is CASSHTGVGYTF. The CDR3 DNA is TGTGCCAGTAGTCACACAGGGGTCGGCTACACCTTC.

The chain has TRBV18 and TRBJ1-5, with D possibly being TRBD1 (6 bases). Germline V lookup: CDR1 KGHSH, CDR2 LQKENI. V dropped 2 bases and J dropped 3 bases, with 8 bases sitting between them. This CDR3 has 14 residues. The CDR3, as DNA: TGTGCCAGCTCACCAGGACAGCACAATCAGCCCCAGCATTTT. Encoded protein: CASSPGQHNQPQHF. Looking up the rest from reference TRBV18 and TRBJ1-5 gives the full variable domain: NAGVMQNPRHLVRRRGQEARLRCSPMKGHSHVYWYRQLPEEGLKFMVYLQKENIIDESGMPKERFSAEFPKEGPSILRIQQVVRGDSAAYFCASSPGQHNQPQHFGDGTRLSIL.